This T cell receptor (beta chain) appears in the sequencing data of a study of cytomegalovirus exposure and HLA in healthy donors. Study-wide points: Some public TCRs appeared in many individuals, while most sequences were rare. According to reports, the classifier identified cytomegalovirus status with high specificity and sensitivity. The study designated 150 to 200 TCR beta chains cytomegalovirus-associated.

The donors were part of the approximately 120-subject validation cohort, which stood apart from the approximately 670-subject first cohort. Some clones are missing from TCRdb's copy, which holds only in-frame ones; the method was immunoSEQ multiplex PCR. The table shows 150,000 to 180,000 clones, with 75% to 90% occurring only once. CDR1 is SGHNT, CDR2 YYREEE, per germline (reference sequence). The CDR3 has 12 residues. V was pared by 2 bases and J by 8 bases, with 10 bases between. Comment on this clone: The antigen is not known.

This receptor was obtained from a man between 18 and 29 years old in good health and CMV-seropositive. The sequencing sample was made of PBMCs. J is TRBJ1-2 and V is TRBV5-4, with D possibly matching TRBD1 (6 bases). The CDR3 nucleotides read TGTGCCAGCAGCTTACAGGGTGACGGCTACACCTTC. It codes for CASSLQGDGYTF.